These T cell receptor beta chains were read from a single sample in a study of cytomegalovirus exposure and HLA in healthy donors. The method was immunoSEQ multiplex PCR; TCRdb's version includes in-frame clones alone and lacks a portion of them. In the table there are about 130,000 clones, about two thirds of which are singletons. Sequences were obtained from PBMCs. Source of these receptors: a woman aged 40 to 55 in good health and CMV-seronegative. The CDR3 runs from the conserved cysteine through the conserved F or W. The D gene is left open where the match is weak. A row's size may be missing; if present it is once, few, many or a size class.

.	TRBJ2-2	12	TRBV7-9	.	TGTGCCAGCCCCTTCGGCAGGGAGGAGCTGTTTTTT	CASPFGREELFF
.	TRBJ1-4	13	TRBV30	.	TGTGCCTGGGACACAGGGTTAAATGAAAAACTGTTTTTT	CAWDTGLNEKLFF
TRBD1	TRBJ1-1	18	TRBV7-2	once	TGTGCCAGCAGCCTCGGGGACAGGGGGCGTGTGGGAAACACTGAAGCTTTCTTT	CASSLGDRGRVGNTEAFF
TRBD2	TRBJ2-1	12	TRBV19	.	TGTGCCAGTAGTCGGACTAGCAATGAGCAGTTCTTC	CASSRTSNEQFF
.	TRBJ2-7	14	TRBV7-9	few	TGTGCCAGCAGCTTAGGGAAGGCAGGGAACGAGCAGTACTTC	CASSLGKAGNEQYF
.	TRBJ1-5	12	TRBV28	.	TGTGCCACCCAGGGAACGTCTCAGCCCCAGCATTTT	CATQGTSQPQHF
.	TRBJ1-2	16	TRBV5-4	.	TGTGCCAGCAGCTTGATCGGGGACACAGCGAACTATGGCTACACCTTC	CASSLIGDTANYGYTF
.	TRBJ1-3	16	TRBV29-1	once	TGCAGCGTTTGGACCCTCGAGGGTTTCTCTGGAAACACCATATATTTT	CSVWTLEGFSGNTIYF
TRBD1	TRBJ2-6	17	TRBV7-9	.	TGTGCCAGCAGCTTAGGCAGGGGGCAATCTGGGGCCAACGTCCTGACTTTC	CASSLGRGQSGANVLTF
.	TRBJ2-7	14	TRBV9	.	TGTGCCAGCAGCGTAGTGGGGGGATCCTACGAGCAGTACTTC	CASSVVGGSYEQYF
.	TRBJ2-3	14	TRBV28	few	TGTGCCAGCACCTTCGACAGGCTCGCAGATACGCAGTATTTT	CASTFDRLADTQYF
TRBD1	TRBJ1-3	19	TRBV9	.	TGTGCCAGCAGCGTAGGCGGAAGAAGAGGGGACAGGGGGGATTACACCATATATTTT	CASSVGGRRGDRGDYTIYF
TRBD1	TRBJ1-2	13	TRBV7-9	.	TGTGCCAGCAGCGTGGACAGGGAGGGCGGCTACACCTTC	CASSVDREGGYTF
.	TRBJ2-7	14	TRBV4-1	once	TGCGCCAGCAGCCATGGGGGGACAGTCTACGAGCAGTACTTC	CASSHGGTVYEQYF
.	TRBJ1-2	15	TRBV10-3	.	TGTGCCATCAGTGAGGAGCGCGGGAGCGGCTATGGCTACACCTTC	CAISEERGSGYGYTF
.	TRBJ2-1	14	TRBV15	.	TGTGCCACCGCGTCAGGGGCGAACTACAATGAGCAGTTCTTC	CATASGANYNEQFF